The next 11 T cell receptor beta chains were all read from a single sample in a study of OX40 agonist ivuxolimab in advanced cancers. The data were produced by immunoSEQ multiplex PCR, yet TCRdb's version contains in-frame clones alone and is incomplete. The sample records more than 60,000 clones, approximately 85% being singletons. The sample consisted of CD4+ or CD8+ T cells sorted from blood, taken in a trial of the OX40 agonist ivuxolimab. The receptors originated from an adult with an advanced solid tumor such as melanoma, head and neck, liver or kidney cancer.

The rearrangement uses TRBV10-3 and TRBJ1-1; D is unclear. The germline CDR1 and CDR2 sequences are ENHRY and SYGVKD. V dropped 0 bases and J dropped 5 bases, with 10 bases sitting between them. This CDR3 has 14 amino acids. This CDR3 is CAISESQRGTEAFF. The CDR3 coding sequence is TGTGCCATCAGTGAGTCCCAGAGAGGGACTGAAGCTTTCTTT.

V usage is TRBV6-1 and J usage is TRBJ1-2; TRBD1 is a possible D gene (5 bases). This CDR3 region has 13 residues. CDR1 is MNHNS, CDR2 SASEGT, per germline. V was shortened by 2 bases and J by 12 bases, with 16 bases between the two germline ends. The chain's CDR3 is CASSERGVDFHTF. The CDR3 nucleotides read TGTGCCAGCAGTGAAAGAGGGGTCGATTTCCACACCTTC.

The chain carries TRBV7-2 and TRBJ2-7; 7 bases are shared with TRBD1. V shed 0 bases and J 7 bases; nucleotides not matched to a gene: 9. The CDR3 is 15 amino acids. Per germline, CDR1 SGHTA and CDR2 FQGNSA. For the CDR3, the DNA is TGTGCCAGCAGCTTAGCTGTAGGGGGCCGCCAAGAGCAGTACTTC. It specifies CASSLAVGGRQEQYF. Combining the CDR3 with reference TRBV7-2 and TRBJ2-7 gives the whole variable domain GAGVSQSPSNKVTEKGKDVELRCDPISGHTALYWYRQSLGQGLEFLIYFQGNSAPDKSGLPSDRFSAERTGGSVSTLTIQRTQQEDSAVYLCASSLAVGGRQEQYFGPGTRLTVT.

The chain couples TRBV7-9 to TRBJ2-3; D is unresolved. The CDR3 has 13 amino acids. The V and J ends lost 2 bases and 5 bases respectively, with 8 bases between them. The germline V gene has CDR1 SEHNR and CDR2 FQNEAQ (reference sequence). The CDR3, as DNA: TGTGCCAGCAGCTTACCAGCGCGAGATACGCAGTATTTT. Its protein product is CASSLPARDTQYF.

This chain links TRBV5-5 with TRBJ2-5; D perhaps matches TRBD2 (6 bases). V gave up 4 bases and J gave up 4 bases, with 20 bases separating them. CDR3 length: 16 amino acids. Germline V gene data show CDR1 as SGHKS and CDR2 as YYEKEE (reference sequence). The CDR3 protein is CASSRYGTVGGETQYF. The CDR3 nucleotides are TGTGCCAGCAGCCGATACGGGACCGTGGGGGGAGAGACCCAGTACTTC.

This clone came up once. The chain combines TRBV2 with TRBJ2-1, with a weak D call TRBD1 (5 bases). V gave up 9 bases and J gave up 6 bases, with 12 bases separating them. Germline V gene sequence: CDR1 SNHLY, CDR2 FYNNEI. CDR3 size: 12 residues. CDR3: CARSIQANEQFF. The CDR3 region has the DNA TGTGCCAGGTCTATACAGGCCAATGAGCAGTTCTTC.

V and J are TRBV19 and TRBJ2-1, with D uncertain. V shed 5 bases and J shed 8 bases, with 7 bases lying between them. The CDR3 extends over 11 amino acids. CDR1 LNHDA and CDR2 SQIVND come from the germline V gene (reference sequence). The DNA of the CDR3 is TGTGCCAGTAGTGGGCGGCATGAGCAGTTCTTC. It yields the protein CASSGRHEQFF.

This clone was observed once. The rearrangement links TRBV6-1 to TRBJ1-6; TRBD1 might be the D (5 bases). The ends were cut back, 1 base at V and 11 bases at J, with 12 bases in the middle. Germline assignment: CDR1 MNHNS and CDR2 SASEGT. The CDR3 is 14 residues long. This CDR3 reads CASSEVDSGPPLHF. CDR3 nucleotide sequence: TGTGCCAGCAGTGAAGTTGACAGTGGACCACCCCTCCACTTT.

This chain connects TRBV9 to TRBJ2-4; TRBD1 agrees at 9 bases. Germline CDR1 and CDR2: SGDLS and YYNGEE. The CDR3 is 18 amino acids. The junction had 13 bases not matched to a gene; V was cut back by 0 bases and J by 6 bases. DNA of the CDR3: TGTGCCAGCAGCGTAGGACAAGGGGGACAGGGAATGGGAAACATTCAGTACTTC. Protein product: CASSVGQGGQGMGNIQYF.

The V and J genes are TRBV5-6 and TRBJ2-1, with 9 bases matching TRBD1. Trimming at V came to 4 bases and at J to 6 bases, leaving 5 bases not matched to a gene. This CDR3 has 14 residues. Germline loops: CDR1 SGHDT, CDR2 YYEEEE. As DNA, the CDR3 is TGTGCCAGCAGCCCGACGGACAGGGGCAATGAGCAGTTCTTC. Protein: CASSPTDRGNEQFF.

This rearrangement joins TRBV7-9 to TRBJ1-1; TRBD1 matches at 9 bases. The J segment lost 6 bases and the V segment lost 1 base, leaving 12 bases of the junction unmatched. Germline V gene lookup returns CDR1 SEHNR and CDR2 FQNEAQ (reference sequence). This CDR3 region has 17 residues. The CDR3 is CASSLEGTGLYAAEAFF. In DNA, the CDR3 is TGTGCCAGCAGCTTAGAAGGGACAGGGTTGTATGCTGCTGAAGCTTTCTTT. Using reference TRBV7-9 and TRBJ1-1 for the parts outside the CDR3, the full variable domain is DTGVSQNPRHKITKRGQNVTFRCDPISEHNRLYWYRQTLGQGPEFLTYFQNEAQLEKSRLLSDRFSAERPKGSFSTLEIQRTEQGDSAMYLCASSLEGTGLYAAEAFFGQGTRLTVV.